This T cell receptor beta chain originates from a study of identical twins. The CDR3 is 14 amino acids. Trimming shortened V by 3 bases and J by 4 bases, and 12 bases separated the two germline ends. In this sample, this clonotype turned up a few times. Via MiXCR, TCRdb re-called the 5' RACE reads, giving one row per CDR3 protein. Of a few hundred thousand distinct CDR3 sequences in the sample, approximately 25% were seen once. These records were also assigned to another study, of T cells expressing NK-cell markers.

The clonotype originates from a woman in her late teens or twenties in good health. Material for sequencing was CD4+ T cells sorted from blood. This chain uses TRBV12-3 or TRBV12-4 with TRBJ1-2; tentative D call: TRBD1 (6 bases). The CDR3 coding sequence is TGTGCCAGCAGTTTCAAAAGGGACACCTATGGCTACACCTTC. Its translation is CASSFKRDTYGYTF.